Detailed here is one TCR beta chain. The antigen it recognizes is unknown. No per-base quality is available; no much larger clone lies one base away. This sample was taken from a study of blood T cell repertoires in COVID-19 (TCRdb year 2020). As for the study more broadly: Samples covering the acute and convalescent phases of COVID-19 were provided by collaborators in the United States, Italy and Spain. The material from the prospective study consisted of cDNA or gDNA derived from T cells, B-cell-depleted T cells, or PBMCs. The dataset comprised deeply sampled blood TCRbeta repertoires from subjects exposed to, actively infected with, or recovered from COVID-19. The repertoires were released in a freely available public database intended as a resource for research on the immune response to SARS-CoV-2. Samples came from the ongoing ImmuneRACE study (first 160 participants) plus 1,254 subjects from 6 global collaborators. The sample metadata nearly always contained a de-identified subject ID, COVID-19 status, age in years and sex. Where available, HLA class I and class II types were taken from metadata supplied by the sample provider and were not determined by assay-based typing.

Another Seattle source contributed samples from volunteer blood donors who had recovered from COVID-19. Whole blood was collected in K2EDTA tubes by collaborating institutions according to the institutions' own protocols. Collaborator samples were shipped for TCRbeta analysis as frozen whole blood, isolated PBMCs, or DNA extracted from either sample type. What the research found in general, with its limitations: The amount of clinical and demographic metadata varied by source and participant and was provided uncurated.

TCRbeta CDR3 regions were amplified from genomic DNA by means of the immunoSEQ Assay, a bias-controlled multiplex PCR. As for how the authors treated the data: The number of nucleated cells in each sample was estimated by amplification of reference gene primers within the assay. To quantify the absolute abundance of each unique TCRbeta CDR3 rearrangement, sequence reads were collapsed and filtered. For each sample, productive Simpson clonality was calculated as the square root of Simpson's diversity index over productive rearrangements. TCRdb took this table from immuneACCESS and kept in-frame rearrangements with V and J called. Such tables lack part of the clones; where checked against another copy, unresolved V genes explain under half of the gap, and the rest is unexplained. Clone size and the V and J calls come from that table; the DNA yielded D and trimming. Across this sample there are some 230,000 clones, with approximately 90% seen only once. The ten largest make up 2.2% of the sample.

The receptor was derived from a man aged 30-40 years who had recovered from COVID-19. Source material: peripheral blood.

The CDR3 loop reads CASSLPGQPQHF. The nucleotide sequence reads TGTGCCAGCAGCTTGCCGGGGCAGCCCCAGCATTTT. The V and J genes are TRBV5-4 and TRBJ1-5; confidence is insufficient to name the D gene. Spanning cysteine to phenylalanine, the CDR3 consists of 12 amino acids. Just CDR3 DNA is preserved here, 36 bases in frame from base 1. Deletion took 1 base off V and 7 bases off J, with a span of 6 bases between the germline ends. In the germline V gene (reference sequence), CDR1 corresponds to SGHNT and CDR2 to YYREEE. Where the CDR3 stops, the reference TRBV5-4 and TRBJ1-5 genes take over; the full variable domain is ETGVTQSPTHLIKTRGQQVTLRCSSQSGHNTVSWYQQALGQGPQFIFQYYREEENGRGNFPPRFSGLQFPNYSSELNVNALELDDSALYLCASSLPGQPQHFGDGTRLSIL.